This TCR beta chain was sequenced in a study of radiotherapy plus CTLA-4 blockade in lung cancer. The data were produced by immunoSEQ multiplex PCR, yet TCRdb's version contains in-frame clones alone and is incomplete. The sample lists 50,000 to 75,000 clones, roughly 77% seen once, with around 4.8% in the top ten. Germline V gene lookup returns CDR1 SGDLS and CDR2 YYNGEE. V was pared by 4 bases and J by 5 bases, with 6 bases of the junction left unmatched. CDR3 length equals 17 residues. The J gene is TRBJ2-1, the V gene TRBV9; 16 bases map to TRBD2. This specimen was peripheral blood, taken from a patient treated with radiotherapy plus ipilimumab. The receptor was isolated from a human donor with non-small cell lung cancer who had a complete response to radiotherapy plus ipilimumab. CDR3 DNA sequence: TGTGCCAGCAGCCTTGGGACTAGCGGGGGGGCCCACAATGAGCAGTTCTTC. This gives the protein CASSLGTSGGAHNEQFF.